Detailed here is one T cell receptor (beta chain). At one end, the junction sequence differs from germline, possibly due to a read error. Each recovered donor of Cohort 3 presented with two negative PCRs, clearance, or symptom resolution. This specimen comes from a study of blood T cell repertoires in COVID-19. As for the study in general: Sites across the United States, Italy and Spain contributed samples from acute and convalescent COVID-19. The cDNA or gDNA used as material had been derived from T cells, B-cell-depleted T cells, or PBMCs.

Germline assignment: CDR1 DFQATT and CDR2 SNEGSKA (reference sequence). This CDR3 contains 14 residues. Assay used: immunoSEQ multiplex PCR; TCRdb lists only in-frame clones, some missing. The sample consists of under 200,000 clones, over 75% of them appearing once. The clonotype was recovered from a woman aged 18-29 years who had recovered from COVID-19. The chain employs TRBV20-1 and TRBJ2-1, with 7 bases fitting TRBD2. The specimen sequenced was PBMCs or T cells enriched from blood (not recorded which). The CDR3: CSASRAGVFNEQFF. The DNA of the CDR3 is TGCAGCGCTAGTCGGGCGGGAGTGTTCAATGAGCAGTTCTTC.